The clone carrying this T cell receptor beta chain showed up just a few times. The antigen remains undetermined. This sample was taken from a study of T-cell reconstitution after alpha-beta-depleted transplantation in children. Study-wide results and caveats: Several hundred rapidly expanded clones from non-depleted graft cells reportedly supplied alpha-beta T cells about two months post-transplant.

During its preparation, the TCRbeta library received unique molecular identifiers. TCRdb redid the calling of the PCR reads with MiXCR, one entry per CDR3 protein. The sample records some 290,000 distinct CDR3 sequences, more than 20% being singletons. The TCR comes from a male patient younger than 18 who had a stem cell transplant for acute lymphoblastic leukemia, so the T cells may come from the graft donor. The sequences come from PBMCs, mostly from graft donor cells, collected 180 days after TCRalphabeta/CD19-depleted stem cell transplant.

CDR3 nucleotides: TGTGCCATCAGTTACAGGGGGGACACTGAAGCTTTCTTT. Residues: CAISYRGDTEAFF. The chain carries TRBV10-3 and TRBJ1-1, with 8 bases that match TRBD1. V shed 5 bases, J shed 3 bases, and the junction held 2 bases outside the gene matches. The CDR3 sequence is 13 residues long. Germline V lookup: CDR1 ENHRY, CDR2 SYGVKD.